A selection of T cell receptor beta chains follows, all from one sample in a study of shared clonotypes between healthy human individuals. Profiling relied on immunoSEQ multiplex PCR, and the TCRdb table lists in-frame clones only, not all of them. The profile covers 1,100,000 or so clones, with 75% to 80% appearing a single time and about 0.52% taken by the ten largest. The specimen was memory CD4+ T cells from PBMCs. The receptors shown here come from a young man in good health. Some clones in this sample may be carry-over from other donors' samples. Both conserved end residues are part of each CDR3. D genes are given only for firm matches. Clone size appears in some rows only: once, few, many, or a class for an expanded clone.

>-|TRBD1|TRBV6-6|TRBJ2-7
TGTGCCAGCAGGGGGCCCGGGACAGGGGTGTACGAGCAGTACTTC
CASRGPGTGVYEQYF
>-|TRBD1|TRBV7-9|TRBJ2-7
TGTGCCAGCAGCACCGGACAGGGCTACGAGCAGTACTTC
CASSTGQGYEQYF
>-|-|TRBV19|TRBJ2-7
TGTGCCAGTAGTATCAGGCAGGGCGGTATCGAGCAGTACTTC
CASSIRQGGIEQYF
>-|TRBD1|TRBV5-8|TRBJ1-4
TGTGCCACTCGACAGGGAGGCGAAAAACTGTTTTTT
CATRQGGEKLFF
>-|TRBD2|TRBV4-2|TRBJ2-3
TGTGCCAGCAGCCAACGGCCTAGCGGGAGGGTCACAGATACGCAGTATTTT
CASSQRPSGRVTDTQYF
>-|-|TRBV30|TRBJ1-1
TGTGCCTGGGGGGCCCTCCTACTTTACACTGAAGCTTTCTTT
CAWGALLLYTEAFF
>-|TRBD1|TRBV30|TRBJ2-7
TGTGCCTGGAGTGTGGGACAGGGCCGCTACGAGCAGTACTTC
CAWSVGQGRYEQYF
>-|TRBD1|TRBV6-5|TRBJ1-1
TGTGCCAGCAGTCCGGGACAGGGGTGGACTGAAGCTTTCTTT
CASSPGQGWTEAFF
>few|-|TRBV2|TRBJ2-3
TGTGCCAGCGGCGAGACGACCCGCACAGATACGCAGTATTTT
CASGETTRTDTQYF
>-|-|TRBV4-3|TRBJ2-1
TGCGCCAGCAGCCAAGAGTTACTAGCCGGCGTCAATGAGCAGTTCTTC
CASSQELLAGVNEQFF
>-|-|TRBV5-1|TRBJ2-1
TGCGCCAGCAGCTCGGTCCCGGGACACAACAATGAGCAGTTCTTC
CASSSVPGHNNEQFF
>-|-|TRBV30|TRBJ1-5
TGTGCCTGGAGTAGGGACATTGGAACTCAGCCCCAGCATTTT
CAWSRDIGTQPQHF
>-|-|TRBV5-5|TRBJ1-5
TGTGCCAGCAGCCCGGGGGGTCATAGCAATCAGCCCCAGCATTTT
CASSPGGHSNQPQHF